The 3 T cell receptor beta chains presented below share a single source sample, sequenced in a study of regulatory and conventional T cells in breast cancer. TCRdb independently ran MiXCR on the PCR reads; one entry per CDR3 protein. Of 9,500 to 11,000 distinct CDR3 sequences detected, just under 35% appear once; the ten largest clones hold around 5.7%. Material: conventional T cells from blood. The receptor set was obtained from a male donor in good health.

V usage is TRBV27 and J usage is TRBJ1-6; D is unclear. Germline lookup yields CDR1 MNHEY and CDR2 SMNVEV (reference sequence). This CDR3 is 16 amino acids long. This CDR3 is CVGSLLVERRRSPLHF. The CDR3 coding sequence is TGTGTCGGCAGTTTATTGGTAGAACGGCGGCGCTCACCCCTCCACTTT.

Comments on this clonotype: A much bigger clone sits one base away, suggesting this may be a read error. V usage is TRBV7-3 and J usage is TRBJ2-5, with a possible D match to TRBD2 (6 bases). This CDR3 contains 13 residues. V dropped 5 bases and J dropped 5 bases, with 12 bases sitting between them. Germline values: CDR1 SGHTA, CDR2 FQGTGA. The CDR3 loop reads CASSRVGRETQYF. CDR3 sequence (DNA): TGTGCCAGCAGCCGAGTGGGGAGGGAGACCCAGTACTTC. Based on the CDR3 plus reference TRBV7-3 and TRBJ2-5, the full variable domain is GAGVSQTPSNKVTEKGKYVELRCDPISGHTALYWYRQSLGQGPEFLIYFQGTGAADDSGLPNDRFFAVRPEGSVSTLKIQRTERGDSAVYLCASSRVGRETQYFGPGTRLLVL.

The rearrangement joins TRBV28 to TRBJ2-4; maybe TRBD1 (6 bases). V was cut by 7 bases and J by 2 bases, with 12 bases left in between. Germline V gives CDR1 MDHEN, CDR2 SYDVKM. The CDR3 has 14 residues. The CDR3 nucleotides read TGTGCCAGCAATGAACAGGGCCCCAAAAACATTCAGTACTTC. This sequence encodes CASNEQGPKNIQYF.